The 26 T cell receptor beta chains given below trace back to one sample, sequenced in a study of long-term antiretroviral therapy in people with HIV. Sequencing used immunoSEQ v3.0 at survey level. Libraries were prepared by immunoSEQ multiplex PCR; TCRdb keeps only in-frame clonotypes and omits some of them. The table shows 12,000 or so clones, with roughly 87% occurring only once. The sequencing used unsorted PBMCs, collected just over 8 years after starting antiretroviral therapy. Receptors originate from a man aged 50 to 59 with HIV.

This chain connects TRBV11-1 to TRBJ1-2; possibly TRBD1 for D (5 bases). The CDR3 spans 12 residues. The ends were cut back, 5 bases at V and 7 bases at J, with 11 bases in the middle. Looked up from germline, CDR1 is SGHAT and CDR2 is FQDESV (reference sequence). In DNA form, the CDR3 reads TGTGCCAGCAGCCTGGGGACGGGTGGCTACACCTTC. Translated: CASSLGTGGYTF.

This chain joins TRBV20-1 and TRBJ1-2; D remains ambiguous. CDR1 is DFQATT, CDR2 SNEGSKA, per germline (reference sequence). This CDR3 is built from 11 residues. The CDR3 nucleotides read TGCAGGCCAGGCGATATCTATGGCTACACCTTC. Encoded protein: CRPGDIYGYTF.

The CDR3 nucleotides are TGTGCCAGCAGCCCCCCGGGACAGGGGACGTTCTTC. This codes for CASSPPGQGTFF. The chain links TRBV7-9 to TRBJ2-1; TRBD1 matches 10 bases. Germline V lookup: CDR1 SEHNR, CDR2 FQNEAQ (reference sequence). The CDR3 totals 12 residues. V shed 5 bases and J 15 bases; nucleotides not matched to a gene: 7.

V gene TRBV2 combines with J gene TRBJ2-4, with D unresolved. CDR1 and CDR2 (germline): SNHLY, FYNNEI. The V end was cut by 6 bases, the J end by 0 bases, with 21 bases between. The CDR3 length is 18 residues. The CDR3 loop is CASSWSTDQEIAKNIQYF. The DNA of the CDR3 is TGTGCCAGCAGCTGGTCAACGGACCAAGAAATAGCCAAAAACATTCAGTACTTC.

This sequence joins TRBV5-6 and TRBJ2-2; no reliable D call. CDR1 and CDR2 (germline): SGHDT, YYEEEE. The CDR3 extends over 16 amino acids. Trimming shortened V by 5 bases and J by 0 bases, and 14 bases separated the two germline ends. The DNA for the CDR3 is TGTGCCAGCAGGGCTGACGACTTTTCGAACACCGGGGAGCTGTTTTTT. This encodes CASRADDFSNTGELFF.

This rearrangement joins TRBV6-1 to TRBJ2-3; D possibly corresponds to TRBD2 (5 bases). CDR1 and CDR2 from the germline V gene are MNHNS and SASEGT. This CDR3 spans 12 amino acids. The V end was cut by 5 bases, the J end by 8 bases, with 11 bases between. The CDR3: CASSPLVGTQYF. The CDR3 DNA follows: TGTGCCAGCAGTCCACTAGTCGGTACGCAGTATTTT.

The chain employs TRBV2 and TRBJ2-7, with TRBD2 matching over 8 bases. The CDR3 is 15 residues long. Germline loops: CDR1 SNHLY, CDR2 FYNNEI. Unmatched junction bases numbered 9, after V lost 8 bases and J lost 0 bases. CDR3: CASFPGGVNSYEQYF. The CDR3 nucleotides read TGTGCCAGCTTCCCGGGGGGGGTCAACTCCTACGAGCAGTACTTC.

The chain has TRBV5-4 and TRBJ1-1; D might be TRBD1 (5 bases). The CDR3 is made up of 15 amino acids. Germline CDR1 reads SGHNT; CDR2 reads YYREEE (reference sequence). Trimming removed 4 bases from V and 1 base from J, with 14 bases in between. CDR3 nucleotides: TGTGCCAGCAGCGAATACGGGGCAGGGAACACTGAAGCTTTCTTT. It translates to CASSEYGAGNTEAFF.

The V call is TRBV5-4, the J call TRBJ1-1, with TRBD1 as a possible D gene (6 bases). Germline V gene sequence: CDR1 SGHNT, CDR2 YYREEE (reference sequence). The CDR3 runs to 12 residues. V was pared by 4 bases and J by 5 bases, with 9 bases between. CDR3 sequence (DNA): TGTGCCAGCAGCCACAGGGAGACTGAAGCTTTCTTT. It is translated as CASSHRETEAFF.

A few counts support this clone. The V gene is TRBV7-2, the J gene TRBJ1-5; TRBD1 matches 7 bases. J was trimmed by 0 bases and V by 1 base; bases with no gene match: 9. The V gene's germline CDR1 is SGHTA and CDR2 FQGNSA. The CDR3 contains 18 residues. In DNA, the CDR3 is TGTGCCAGCAGCTTAGGGATAGGGGGCTGGTATAGCAATCAGCCCCAGCATTTT. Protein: CASSLGIGGWYSNQPQHF. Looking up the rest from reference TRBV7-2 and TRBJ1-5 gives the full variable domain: GAGVSQSPSNKVTEKGKDVELRCDPISGHTALYWYRQSLGQGLEFLIYFQGNSAPDKSGLPSDRFSAERTGGSVSTLTIQRTQQEDSAVYLCASSLGIGGWYSNQPQHFGDGTRLSIL.

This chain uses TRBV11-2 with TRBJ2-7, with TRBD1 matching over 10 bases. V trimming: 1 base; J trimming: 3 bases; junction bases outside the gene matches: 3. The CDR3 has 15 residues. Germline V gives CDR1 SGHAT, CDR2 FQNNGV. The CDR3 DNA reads TGTGCCAGCAGCTTAGCGGGACAGGGGAACTACGAGCAGTACTTC. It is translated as CASSLAGQGNYEQYF.

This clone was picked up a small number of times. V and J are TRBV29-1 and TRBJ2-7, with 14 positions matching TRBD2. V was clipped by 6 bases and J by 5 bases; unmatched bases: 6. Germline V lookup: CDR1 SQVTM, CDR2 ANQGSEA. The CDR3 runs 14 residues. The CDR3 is CSVGGLAGAHEQYF. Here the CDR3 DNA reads TGCAGCGTGGGGGGACTAGCGGGGGCCCACGAGCAGTACTTC.

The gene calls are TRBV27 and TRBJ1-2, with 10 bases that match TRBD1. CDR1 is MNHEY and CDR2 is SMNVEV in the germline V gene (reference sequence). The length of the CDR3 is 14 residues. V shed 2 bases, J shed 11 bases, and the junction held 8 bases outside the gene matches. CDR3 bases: TGTGCCAGCAGTTTAATAGGACAGGGGGAAGGATACACCTTC. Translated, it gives CASSLIGQGEGYTF.

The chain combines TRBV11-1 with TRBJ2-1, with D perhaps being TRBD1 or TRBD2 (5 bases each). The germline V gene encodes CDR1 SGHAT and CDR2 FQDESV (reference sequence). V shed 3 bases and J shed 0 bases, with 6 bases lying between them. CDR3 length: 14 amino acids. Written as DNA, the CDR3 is TGTGCCAGCAGCTTGGGGACCTCCTACAATGAGCAGTTCTTC. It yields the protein CASSLGTSYNEQFF. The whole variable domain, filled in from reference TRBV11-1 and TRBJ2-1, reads EAEVAQSPRYKITEKSQAVAFWCDPISGHATLYWYRQILGQGPELLVQFQDESVVDDSQLPKDRFSAERLKGVDSTLKIQPAELGDSAMYLCASSLGTSYNEQFFGPGTRLTVL.

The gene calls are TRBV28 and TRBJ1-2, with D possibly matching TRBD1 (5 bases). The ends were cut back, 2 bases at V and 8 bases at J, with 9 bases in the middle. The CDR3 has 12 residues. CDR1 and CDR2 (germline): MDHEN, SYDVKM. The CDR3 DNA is TGTGCCAGCAGTTTAGGAGGGGTCGGCTACACCTTC. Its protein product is CASSLGGVGYTF.

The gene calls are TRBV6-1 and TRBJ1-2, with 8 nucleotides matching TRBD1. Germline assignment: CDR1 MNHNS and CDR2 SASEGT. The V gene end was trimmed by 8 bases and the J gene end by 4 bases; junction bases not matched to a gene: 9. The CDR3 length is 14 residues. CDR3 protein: CASGGATGVYGYTF. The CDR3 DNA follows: TGTGCCAGCGGGGGCGCGACAGGGGTCTATGGCTACACCTTC.

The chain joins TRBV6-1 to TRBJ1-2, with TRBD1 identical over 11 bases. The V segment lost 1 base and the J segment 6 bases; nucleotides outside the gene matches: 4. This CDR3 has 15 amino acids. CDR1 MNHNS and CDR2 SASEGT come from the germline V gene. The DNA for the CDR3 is TGTGCCAGCAGTGAAGGGACAGGGGGCTCTGATGGCTACACCTTC. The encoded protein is CASSEGTGGSDGYTF.

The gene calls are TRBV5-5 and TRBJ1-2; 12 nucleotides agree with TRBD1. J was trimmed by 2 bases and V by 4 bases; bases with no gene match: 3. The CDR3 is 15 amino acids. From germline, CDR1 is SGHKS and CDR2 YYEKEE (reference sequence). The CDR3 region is CASSPGTGGNYGYTF. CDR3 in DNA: TGTGCCAGCAGCCCAGGGACAGGGGGCAACTATGGCTACACCTTC.

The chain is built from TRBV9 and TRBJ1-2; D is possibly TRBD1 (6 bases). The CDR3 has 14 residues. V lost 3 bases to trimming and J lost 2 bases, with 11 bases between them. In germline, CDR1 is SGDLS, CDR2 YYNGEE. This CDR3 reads CASSASTGNYGYTF. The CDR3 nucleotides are TGTGCCAGCAGCGCCTCAACAGGGAACTATGGCTACACCTTC.

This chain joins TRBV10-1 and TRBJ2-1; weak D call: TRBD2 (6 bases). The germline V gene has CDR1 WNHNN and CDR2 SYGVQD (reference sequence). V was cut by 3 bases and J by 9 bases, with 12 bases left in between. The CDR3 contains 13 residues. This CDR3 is CASSDSTSSEQFF. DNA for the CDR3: TGCGCCAGCAGTGACTCAACTAGCTCTGAGCAGTTCTTC.

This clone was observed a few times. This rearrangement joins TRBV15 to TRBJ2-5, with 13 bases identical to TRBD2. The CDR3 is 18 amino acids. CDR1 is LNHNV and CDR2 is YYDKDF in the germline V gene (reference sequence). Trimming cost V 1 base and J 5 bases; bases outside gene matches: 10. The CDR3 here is CATSRAPLAGGLGETQYF. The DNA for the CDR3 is TGTGCCACCAGCAGAGCCCCACTAGCGGGGGGGCTCGGTGAGACCCAGTACTTC.

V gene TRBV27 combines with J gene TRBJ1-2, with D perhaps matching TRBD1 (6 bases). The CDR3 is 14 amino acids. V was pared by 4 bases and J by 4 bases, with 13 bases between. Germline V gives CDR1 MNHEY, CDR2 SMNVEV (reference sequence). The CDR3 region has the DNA TGTGCCAGCAGTTCCGACAGGTGGGGCTATGGCTACACCTTC. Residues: CASSSDRWGYGYTF.

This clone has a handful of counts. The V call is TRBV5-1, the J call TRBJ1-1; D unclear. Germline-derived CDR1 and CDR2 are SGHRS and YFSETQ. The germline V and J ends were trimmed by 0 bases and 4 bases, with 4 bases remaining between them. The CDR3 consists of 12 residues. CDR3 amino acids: CASSLVGTEAFF. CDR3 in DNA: TGCGCCAGCAGCTTGGTGGGCACTGAAGCTTTCTTT.

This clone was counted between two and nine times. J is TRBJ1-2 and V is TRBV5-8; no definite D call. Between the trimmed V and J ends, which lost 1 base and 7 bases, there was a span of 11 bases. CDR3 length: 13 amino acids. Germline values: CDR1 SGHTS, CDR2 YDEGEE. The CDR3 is CASSLIQTSGYTF. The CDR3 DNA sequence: TGTGCCAGCAGCTTGATTCAGACGAGTGGCTACACCTTC.

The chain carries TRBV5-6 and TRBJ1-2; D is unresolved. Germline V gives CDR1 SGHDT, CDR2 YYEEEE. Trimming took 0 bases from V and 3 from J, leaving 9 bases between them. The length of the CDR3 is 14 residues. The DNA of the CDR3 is TGTGCCAGCAGCTTGGCCCAGACGGACTATGGCTACACCTTC. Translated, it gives CASSLAQTDYGYTF.

DNA for the CDR3: TGTGCCAGCAGCGCTTTGGCAGGGGGCGCGGGCGATGAGCAGTTCTTC. This encodes CASSALAGGAGDEQFF. The chain recombines TRBV7-9 with TRBJ2-1; 8 nucleotides agree with TRBD1. Germline values: CDR1 SEHNR, CDR2 FQNEAQ (reference sequence). V shed 5 bases, J shed 8 bases, and the junction held 14 bases outside the gene matches. The CDR3 is 16 residues long.